The 10 T cell receptor beta chains given below trace back to one sample, sequenced in a study of blood T cell repertoires in COVID-19. Sequencing was performed with immunoSEQ multiplex PCR; in TCRdb, only in-frame clones are kept and a portion is missing. The sample lists roughly 300,000 clones, around 84% occurring once. The sequenced material came from PBMCs or T cells enriched from blood (not recorded which). These receptors came from a woman between 45 and 60 years old who had recovered from COVID-19.

V usage is TRBV5-1 and J usage is TRBJ1-3; 9 bases match TRBD1. The trim removed 0 bases at V and 4 bases at J, leaving 8 bases unmatched. This CDR3 spans 17 amino acids. In germline, CDR1 is SGHRS, CDR2 YFSETQ. The CDR3 DNA reads as TGCGCCAGCAGCTTGGATGGTACAGGGGGCAGGGGAAACACCATATATTTT. Translation: CASSLDGTGGRGNTIYF. Variable domain in full (rest from reference TRBV5-1 and TRBJ1-3): KAGVTQTPRYLIKTRGQQVTLSCSPISGHRSVSWYQQTPGQGLQFLFEYFSETQRNKGNFPGRFSGRQFSNSRSEMNVSTLELGDSALYLCASSLDGTGGRGNTIYFGEGSWLTVV.

The chain joins TRBV5-1 to TRBJ1-3, with 7 bases identical to TRBD1. Trimming removed 0 bases from V and 3 bases from J; junction bases left unmatched: 3. This CDR3 region has 15 residues. Germline CDR1 reads SGHRS; CDR2 reads YFSETQ. The CDR3 DNA sequence: TGCGCCAGCAGCTTGGAGGGGGCGCTTGGAAACACCATATATTTT. This sequence encodes CASSLEGALGNTIYF.

The V call is TRBV6-2 or TRBV6-3, the J call TRBJ2-3; 8 nucleotides line up with TRBD2. The V segment lost 2 bases and the J segment 0 bases; nucleotides outside the gene matches: 13. There are 19 residues in the CDR3. Per the germline V gene, CDR1 is MNHEY and CDR2 is SVGEGT. The CDR3 reads CASSYPALVLAGSTDTQYF. For the CDR3, the DNA is TGTGCCAGCAGTTACCCAGCGCTCGTTTTAGCGGGAAGCACAGATACGCAGTATTTT.

CDR3 nucleotide sequence: TGTGCCAGCAGCTCCGGGACAGGGCTTGCGGGAGGGCCCTACAATGAGCAGTTCTTC. Protein: CASSSGTGLAGGPYNEQFF. The chain links TRBV7-9 to TRBJ2-1, with D possibly being TRBD1 or TRBD2 (9 bases each). The CDR3 is made up of 19 amino acids. V gave up 4 bases and J gave up 2 bases, with 24 bases separating them. Per germline, CDR1 SEHNR and CDR2 FQNEAQ (reference sequence).

This chain connects TRBV2 to TRBJ1-1, with 8 bases matching TRBD1. CDR3 length equals 13 residues. Germline V lookup: CDR1 SNHLY, CDR2 FYNNEI. J gave up 3 bases and V 8 bases, and 5 bases lay outside the gene matches. CDR3 protein: CASGPGGYTEAFF. The CDR3 DNA reads TGTGCCAGCGGTCCAGGGGGCTACACTGAAGCTTTCTTT.

This chain links TRBV6-5 with TRBJ2-1; 9 bases match TRBD2. The CDR3 covers 15 residues. Germline CDR1 reads MNHEY; CDR2 reads SVGAGI. J gave up 4 bases and V 10 bases, and 11 bases lay outside the gene matches. CDR3 in amino acids: CATIPTSGRYNEQFF. CDR3 nucleotide sequence: TGTGCCACTATCCCAACCAGCGGGAGGTACAATGAGCAGTTCTTC.

The genes are TRBV15 and TRBJ2-7; 7 nucleotides line up with TRBD1. The V gene's germline CDR1 is LNHNV and CDR2 YYDKDF (reference sequence). The CDR3 has 15 residues. Trimming at V came to 2 bases and at J to 0 bases, leaving 4 bases not matched to a gene. This chain's CDR3 is CATSRRGQLSYEQYF. CDR3 DNA sequence: TGTGCCACCAGCAGAAGGGGACAGCTCTCCTACGAGCAGTACTTC.

The V gene is TRBV30, the J gene TRBJ1-1; D remains unclear. This CDR3 region has 14 residues. Trimming took 3 bases from V and 4 from J, leaving 15 bases between them. Germline V gene lookup returns CDR1 GTSNPN and CDR2 SVGIG (reference sequence). The chain's CDR3 is CAWSQPGRITEAFF. The CDR3 DNA is TGTGCCTGGAGCCAGCCCGGCAGGATCACTGAAGCTTTCTTT.

The J gene is TRBJ1-1, the V gene TRBV6-6, with a weak D call TRBD1 (6 bases). CDR3 length: 17 residues. Germline V gene lookup returns CDR1 MNHNY and CDR2 SVGAGI (reference sequence). V gave up 5 bases and J gave up 2 bases, with 21 bases separating them. The CDR3 spells CASSPTGRFRRNTEAFF. CDR3 DNA: TGTGCCAGCAGTCCCACAGGGCGCTTTCGCCGAAACACTGAAGCTTTCTTT.

The chain uses TRBV6-5 and TRBJ2-7; 7 nucleotides line up with TRBD1. This CDR3 has 14 amino acids. The germline gives CDR1 MNHEY, CDR2 SVGAGI. Unmatched junction bases numbered 3, after V lost 4 bases and J lost 0 bases. The CDR3 sequence is CASSWDSVSYEQYF. CDR3 in DNA: TGTGCCAGCAGTTGGGACAGCGTCTCCTACGAGCAGTACTTC.